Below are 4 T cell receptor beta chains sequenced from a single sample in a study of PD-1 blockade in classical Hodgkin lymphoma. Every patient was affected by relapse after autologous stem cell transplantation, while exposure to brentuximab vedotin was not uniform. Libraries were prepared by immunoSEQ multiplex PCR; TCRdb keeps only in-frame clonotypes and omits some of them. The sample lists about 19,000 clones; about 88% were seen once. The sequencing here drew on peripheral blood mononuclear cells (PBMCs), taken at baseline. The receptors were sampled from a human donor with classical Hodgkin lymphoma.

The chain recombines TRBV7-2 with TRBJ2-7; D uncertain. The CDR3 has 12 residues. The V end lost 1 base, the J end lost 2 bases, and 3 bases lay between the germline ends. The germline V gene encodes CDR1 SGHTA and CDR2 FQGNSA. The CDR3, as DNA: TGTGCCAGCAGCTTAGATACCTACGAGCAGTACTTC. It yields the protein CASSLDTYEQYF.

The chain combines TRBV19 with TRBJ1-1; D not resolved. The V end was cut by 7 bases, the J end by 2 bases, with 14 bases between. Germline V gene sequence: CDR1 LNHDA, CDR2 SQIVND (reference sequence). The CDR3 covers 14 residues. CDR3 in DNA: TGTGCCAGTACCCCCCAGAGGGATAACACTGAAGCTTTCTTT. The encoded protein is CASTPQRDNTEAFF.

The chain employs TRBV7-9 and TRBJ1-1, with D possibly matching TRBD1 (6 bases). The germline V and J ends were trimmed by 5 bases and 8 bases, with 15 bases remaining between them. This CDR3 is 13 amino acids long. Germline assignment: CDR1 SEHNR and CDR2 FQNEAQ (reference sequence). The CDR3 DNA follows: TGTGCCAGCAGCCCCCCCGGGACACTGGAAGCTTTCTTT. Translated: CASSPPGTLEAFF. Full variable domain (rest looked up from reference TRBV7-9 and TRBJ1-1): DTGVSQNPRHKITKRGQNVTFRCDPISEHNRLYWYRQTLGQGPEFLTYFQNEAQLEKSRLLSDRFSAERPKGSFSTLEIQRTEQGDSAMYLCASSPPGTLEAFFGQGTRLTVV.

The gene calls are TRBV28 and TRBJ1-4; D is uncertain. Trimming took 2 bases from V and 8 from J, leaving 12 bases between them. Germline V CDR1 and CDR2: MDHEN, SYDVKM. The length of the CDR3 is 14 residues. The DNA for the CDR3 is TGTGCCAGCAGTTTACTCTCAAACGGGGAAAAACTGTTTTTT. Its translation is CASSLLSNGEKLFF.